These 4 T cell receptor beta chains were sequenced from one sample in a study of neoadjuvant anti-PD-1 for oral cavity cancer. As for time point: after neoadjuvant nivolumab, at surgical resection. Sequencing was performed with immunoSEQ multiplex PCR; in TCRdb, only in-frame clones are kept and a portion is missing. The sample lists just over 65,000 clones, about 88% occurring once. The material sequenced was PBMCs, taken after nivolumab (anti-PD-1) treatment. The receptors were sampled from a person between 40 and 85 years old with oral cavity squamous cell carcinoma.

This clone has just a few counts. This chain links TRBV5-1 with TRBJ1-3; D is possibly TRBD1 (6 bases). Germline loops: CDR1 SGHRS, CDR2 YFSETQ. This CDR3 has 15 residues. V lost 4 bases, J lost 0 bases, and 11 bases lay in between. CDR3 DNA sequence: TGCGCCAGCAGCACCGCAGGGGACTCTGGAAACACCATATATTTT. This codes for CASSTAGDSGNTIYF.

CDR3 region: CASGQGNTEAFF. The CDR3 coding sequence is TGTGCCAGCGGGCAAGGGAACACTGAAGCTTTCTTT. This sequence joins TRBV28 and TRBJ1-1, with D unresolved. The germline CDR1 and CDR2 sequences are MDHEN and SYDVKM. The CDR3 is made up of 12 amino acids. Trimming removed 8 bases from V and 1 base from J, with 8 bases in between.

The chain is built from TRBV18 and TRBJ1-4, with D perhaps TRBD1 (6 bases). This CDR3 region has 18 residues. Germline V gives CDR1 KGHSH, CDR2 LQKENI. Trimming took off 4 bases at V and 1 base at J, with 19 bases between the two ends. The CDR3 nucleotides are TGTGCCAGCTCACATCTAGGGGGGGGCGTGGGAACTAATGAAAAACTGTTTTTT. It encodes CASSHLGGGVGTNEKLFF.

This clone was counted between two and nine times. The rearrangement links TRBV7-3 to TRBJ2-6, with a weak D call TRBD1 (5 bases). Per germline, CDR1 SGHTA and CDR2 FQGTGA. Trimming removed 2 bases at V and 0 bases at J, with 5 bases between. CDR3 size: 15 residues. This CDR3 reads CASSLGASGANVLTF. For the CDR3, the DNA is TGTGCCAGCAGCTTAGGGGCCTCTGGGGCCAACGTCCTGACTTTC. Full variable domain (rest looked up from reference TRBV7-3 and TRBJ2-6): GAGVSQTPSNKVTEKGKYVELRCDPISGHTALYWYRQSLGQGPEFLIYFQGTGAADDSGLPNDRFFAVRPEGSVSTLKIQRTERGDSAVYLCASSLGASGANVLTFGAGSRLTVL.